This TCR beta chain derives from a study of shared clonotypes between healthy human individuals. About the research overall: Aged between 18 and 49, the donors were two women and a few men.

Only in-frame clones appear in the TCRdb table, and some are missing; sequencing was by immunoSEQ multiplex PCR. The repertoire holds 600,000 to 750,000 clones, less than 95% seen once, with about 34% in the top ten. Concerning this clone: What it binds is unknown.

Study-level points and caveats: Across a handful of donors, naive CD4 shared around 5.3%, naive CD8 under 4%, memory CD4 more than 2%, memory CD8 around 0.36%. The study sampled only blood, and tissue repertoires likely differ.

The source is a young man in good health. Some clones in this sample may be carry-over from other donors' samples. Material: memory CD8+ T cells from PBMCs. Specified subset: CD45RO+ cells pooled with CCR7-negative TemRA cells.

This chain's CDR3 is CASSSNRGPTYEQYF. As DNA, the CDR3 is TGTGCCAGCAGCTCGAACAGGGGCCCTACCTACGAGCAGTACTTC. This rearrangement joins TRBV7-9 to TRBJ2-7; 7 bases fit TRBD1. V dropped 4 bases and J dropped 2; count of bases not matched to a gene: 8. Germline V gives CDR1 SEHNR, CDR2 FQNEAQ (reference sequence). This CDR3 is 15 amino acids long.